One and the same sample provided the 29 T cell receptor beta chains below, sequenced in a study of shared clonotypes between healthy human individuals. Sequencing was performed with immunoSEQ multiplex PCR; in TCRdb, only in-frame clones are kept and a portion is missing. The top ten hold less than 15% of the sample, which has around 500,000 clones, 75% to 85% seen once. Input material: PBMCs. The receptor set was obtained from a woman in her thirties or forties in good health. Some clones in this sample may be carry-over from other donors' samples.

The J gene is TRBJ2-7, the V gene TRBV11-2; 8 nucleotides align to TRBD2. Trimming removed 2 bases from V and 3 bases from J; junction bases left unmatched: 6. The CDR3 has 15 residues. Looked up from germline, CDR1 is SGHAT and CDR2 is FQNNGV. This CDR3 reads CASSLRTAGDYEQYF. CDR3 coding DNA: TGTGCCAGCAGCTTAAGGACAGCGGGAGACTACGAGCAGTACTTC.

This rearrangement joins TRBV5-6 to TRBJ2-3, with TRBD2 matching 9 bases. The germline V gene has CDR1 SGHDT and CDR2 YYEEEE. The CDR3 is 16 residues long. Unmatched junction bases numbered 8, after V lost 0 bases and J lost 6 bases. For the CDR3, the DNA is TGTGCCAGCAGCTTGGCCTTGTTAGCGGGAGCGGATACGCAGTATTTT. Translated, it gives CASSLALLAGADTQYF. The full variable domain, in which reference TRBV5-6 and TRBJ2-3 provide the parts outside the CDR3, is DAGVTQSPTHLIKTRGQQVTLRCSPKSGHDTVSWYQQALGQGPQFIFQYYEEEERQRGNFPDRFSGHQFPNYSSELNVNALLLGDSALYLCASSLALLAGADTQYFGPGTRLTVL.

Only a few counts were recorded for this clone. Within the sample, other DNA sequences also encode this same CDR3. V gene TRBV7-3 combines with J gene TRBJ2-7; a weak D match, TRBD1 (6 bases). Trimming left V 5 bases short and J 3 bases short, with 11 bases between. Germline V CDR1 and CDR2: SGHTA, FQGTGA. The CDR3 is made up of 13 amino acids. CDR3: CASSLDRNYEQYF. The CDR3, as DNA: TGTGCCAGCAGCCTGGACAGAAACTACGAGCAGTACTTC.

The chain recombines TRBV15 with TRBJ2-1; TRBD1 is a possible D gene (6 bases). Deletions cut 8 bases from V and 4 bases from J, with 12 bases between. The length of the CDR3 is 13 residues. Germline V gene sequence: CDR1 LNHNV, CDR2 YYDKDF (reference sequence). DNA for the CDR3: TGTGCCACCGCCTCCAGGGGATACAATGAGCAGTTCTTC. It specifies CATASRGYNEQFF.

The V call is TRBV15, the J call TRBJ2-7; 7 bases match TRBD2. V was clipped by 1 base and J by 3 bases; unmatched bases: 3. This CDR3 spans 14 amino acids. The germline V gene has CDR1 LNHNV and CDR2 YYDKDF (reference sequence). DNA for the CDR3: TGTGCCACCAGCAGAGGGGGGAGGGACTACGAGCAGTACTTC. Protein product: CATSRGGRDYEQYF.

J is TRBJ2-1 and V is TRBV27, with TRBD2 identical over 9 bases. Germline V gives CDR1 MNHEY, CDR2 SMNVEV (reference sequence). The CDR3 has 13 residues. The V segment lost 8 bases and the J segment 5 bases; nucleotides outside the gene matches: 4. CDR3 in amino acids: CASAASGDNEQFF. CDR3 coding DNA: TGTGCCAGCGCGGCTAGCGGGGACAATGAGCAGTTCTTC.

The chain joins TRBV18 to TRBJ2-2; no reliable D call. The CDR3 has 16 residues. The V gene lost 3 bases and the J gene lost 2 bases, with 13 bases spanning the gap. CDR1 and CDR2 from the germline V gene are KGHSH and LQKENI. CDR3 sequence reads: CASSPLHISNTGELFF. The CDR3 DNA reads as TGTGCCAGCTCACCTCTACACATCTCAAACACCGGGGAGCTGTTTTTT.

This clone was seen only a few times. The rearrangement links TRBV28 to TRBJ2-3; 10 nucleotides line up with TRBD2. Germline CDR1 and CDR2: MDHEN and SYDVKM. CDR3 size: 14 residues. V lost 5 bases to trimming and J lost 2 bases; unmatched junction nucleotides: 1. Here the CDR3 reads CASSGTSATDTQYF. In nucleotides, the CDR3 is TGTGCCAGCAGTGGGACTAGCGCCACAGATACGCAGTATTTT.

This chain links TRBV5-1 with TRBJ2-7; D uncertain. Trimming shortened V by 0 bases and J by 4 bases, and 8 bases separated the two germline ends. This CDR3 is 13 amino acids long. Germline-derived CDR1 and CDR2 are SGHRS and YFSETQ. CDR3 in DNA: TGCGCCAGCAGCTTGGCGGCTGAATACGAGCAGTACTTC. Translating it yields CASSLAAEYEQYF.

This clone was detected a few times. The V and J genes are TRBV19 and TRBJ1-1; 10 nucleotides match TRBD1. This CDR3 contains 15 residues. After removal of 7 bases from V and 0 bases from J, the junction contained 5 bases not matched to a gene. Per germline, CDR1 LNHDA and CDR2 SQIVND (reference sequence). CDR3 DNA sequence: TGTGCCAGTAAGGACAGGGGGTCCCTGAACACTGAAGCTTTCTTT. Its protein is CASKDRGSLNTEAFF.

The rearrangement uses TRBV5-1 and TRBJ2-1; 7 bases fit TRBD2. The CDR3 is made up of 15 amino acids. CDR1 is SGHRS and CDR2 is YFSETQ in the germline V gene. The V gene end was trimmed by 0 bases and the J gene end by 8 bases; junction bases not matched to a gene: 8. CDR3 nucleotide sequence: TGCGCCAGCAGCTTGGTCGGGGAGGGCCTACATGAGCAGTTCTTC. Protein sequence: CASSLVGEGLHEQFF.

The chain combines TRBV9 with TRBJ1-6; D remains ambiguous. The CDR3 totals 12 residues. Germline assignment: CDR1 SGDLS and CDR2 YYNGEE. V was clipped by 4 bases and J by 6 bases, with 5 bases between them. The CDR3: CASSTSNSPLHF. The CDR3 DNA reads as TGTGCCAGCAGCACCAGTAATTCACCCCTCCACTTT.

The CDR3 DNA sequence: TGTGCCAGCAGCCAAGACGGGGCCGGAGGGACCCAGTACTTC. Translating it yields CASSQDGAGGTQYF. The genes are TRBV4-2 and TRBJ2-5; tentatively, D is TRBD1 or TRBD2 (5 bases each). V lost 0 bases and J 7 bases, leaving 12 bases between the germline ends. The CDR3 length is 14 residues. The V gene's germline CDR1 is LGHNA and CDR2 YNFKEQ.

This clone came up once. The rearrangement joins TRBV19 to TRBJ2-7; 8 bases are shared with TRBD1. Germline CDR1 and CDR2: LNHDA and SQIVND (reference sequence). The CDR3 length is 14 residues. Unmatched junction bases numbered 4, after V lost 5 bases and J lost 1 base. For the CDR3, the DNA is TGTGCCAGTAGTGTAGGACAGGGTTCCTACGAGCAGTACTTC. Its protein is CASSVGQGSYEQYF.

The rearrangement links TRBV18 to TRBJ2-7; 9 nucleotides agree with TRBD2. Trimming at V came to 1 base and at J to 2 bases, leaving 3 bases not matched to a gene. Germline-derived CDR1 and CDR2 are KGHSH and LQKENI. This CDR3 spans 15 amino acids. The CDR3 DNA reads TGTGCCAGCTCACCACTAGCGGGAGACCCCTACGAGCAGTACTTC. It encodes CASSPLAGDPYEQYF.

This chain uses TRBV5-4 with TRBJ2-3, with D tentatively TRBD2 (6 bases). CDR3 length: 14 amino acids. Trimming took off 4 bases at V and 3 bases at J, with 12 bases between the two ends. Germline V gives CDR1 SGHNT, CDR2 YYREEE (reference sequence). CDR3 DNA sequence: TGTGCCAGCAGCAGGACTACCGGGACAGATACGCAGTATTTT. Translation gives CASSRTTGTDTQYF.

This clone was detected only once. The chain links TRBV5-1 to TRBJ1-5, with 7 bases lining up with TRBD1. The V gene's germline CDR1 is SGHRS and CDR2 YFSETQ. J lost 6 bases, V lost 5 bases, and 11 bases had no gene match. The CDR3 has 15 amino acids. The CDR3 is CASSFEGARGQPQHF. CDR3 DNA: TGCGCCAGCAGTTTCGAGGGGGCTCGAGGTCAGCCCCAGCATTTT.

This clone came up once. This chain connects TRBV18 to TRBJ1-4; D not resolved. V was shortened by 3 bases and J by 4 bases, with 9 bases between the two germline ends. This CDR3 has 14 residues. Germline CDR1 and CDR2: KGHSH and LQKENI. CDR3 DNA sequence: TGTGCCAGCTCACCCCGTTGGGGTAATGAAAAACTGTTTTTT. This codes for CASSPRWGNEKLFF.

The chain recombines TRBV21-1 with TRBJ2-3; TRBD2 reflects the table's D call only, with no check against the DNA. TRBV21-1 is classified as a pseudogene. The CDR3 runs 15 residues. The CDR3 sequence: CASSRLATRTDTQYF. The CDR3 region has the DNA TGTGCCAGCAGCAGACTAGCGACCCGCACAGATACGCAGTATTTT.

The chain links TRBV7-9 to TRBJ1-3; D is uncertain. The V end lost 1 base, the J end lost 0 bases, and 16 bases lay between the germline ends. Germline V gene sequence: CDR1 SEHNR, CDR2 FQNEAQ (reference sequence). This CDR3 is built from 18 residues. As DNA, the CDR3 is TGTGCCAGCAGCTTAGTGGCCTGGCACAGCGGCTCTGGAAACACCATATATTTT. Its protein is CASSLVAWHSGSGNTIYF.

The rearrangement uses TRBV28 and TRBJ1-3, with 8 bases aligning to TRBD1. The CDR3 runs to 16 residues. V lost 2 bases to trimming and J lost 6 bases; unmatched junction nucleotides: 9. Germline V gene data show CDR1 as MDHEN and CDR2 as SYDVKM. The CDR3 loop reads CASSLGTGGYENTIYF. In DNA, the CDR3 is TGTGCCAGCAGTTTAGGGACAGGAGGTTATGAAAACACCATATATTTT.

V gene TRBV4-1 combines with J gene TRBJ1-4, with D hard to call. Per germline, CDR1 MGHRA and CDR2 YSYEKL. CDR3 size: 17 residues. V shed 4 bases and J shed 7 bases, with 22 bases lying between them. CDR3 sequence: CASSPRIHNPRGEKLFF. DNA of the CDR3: TGCGCCAGCAGCCCCCGGATCCACAATCCGAGAGGTGAAAAACTGTTTTTT.

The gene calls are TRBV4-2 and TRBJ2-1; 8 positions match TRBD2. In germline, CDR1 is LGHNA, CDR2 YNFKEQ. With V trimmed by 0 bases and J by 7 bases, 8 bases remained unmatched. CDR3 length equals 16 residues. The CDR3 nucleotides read TGTGCCAGCAGCCAAGATAGTTGGCGGGAGGAGAATGAGCAGTTCTTC. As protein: CASSQDSWREENEQFF.

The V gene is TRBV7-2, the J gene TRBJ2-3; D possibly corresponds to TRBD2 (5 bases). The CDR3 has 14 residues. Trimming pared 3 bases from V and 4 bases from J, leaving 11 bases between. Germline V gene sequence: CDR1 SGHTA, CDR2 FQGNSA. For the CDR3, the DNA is TGTGCCAGCAGCTTTAGAGGGAACCCAGATACGCAGTATTTT. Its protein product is CASSFRGNPDTQYF. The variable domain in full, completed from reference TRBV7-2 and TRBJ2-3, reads GAGVSQSPSNKVTEKGKDVELRCDPISGHTALYWYRQSLGQGLEFLIYFQGNSAPDKSGLPSDRFSAERTGGSVSTLTIQRTQQEDSAVYLCASSFRGNPDTQYFGPGTRLTVL.

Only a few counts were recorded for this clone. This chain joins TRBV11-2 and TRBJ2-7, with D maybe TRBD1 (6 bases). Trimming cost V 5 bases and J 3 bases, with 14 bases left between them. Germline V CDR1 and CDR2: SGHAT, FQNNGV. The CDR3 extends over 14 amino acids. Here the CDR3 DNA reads TGTGCCAGCAGCGTCCGGGGACAACTCTACGAGCAGTACTTC. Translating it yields CASSVRGQLYEQYF.

CDR3 region: CASSPAGVWQPQHF. The CDR3 DNA reads TGTGCCAGCAGTCCAGCAGGGGTATGGCAGCCCCAGCATTTT. J is TRBJ1-5 and V is TRBV2, with D tentatively TRBD1 (6 bases). The CDR3 contains 14 residues. The germline V and J ends were trimmed by 5 bases and 7 bases, with 15 bases remaining between them. Per the germline V gene, CDR1 is SNHLY and CDR2 is FYNNEI.

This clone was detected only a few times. The CDR3 loop is CASSLRGLAGVNEQFF. The CDR3 DNA is TGTGCCAGCAGCTTAAGGGGACTAGCGGGAGTTAATGAGCAGTTCTTC. The chain combines TRBV7-8 with TRBJ2-1; 14 positions match TRBD2. Trimming removed 2 bases from V and 7 bases from J; junction bases left unmatched: 4. In germline, CDR1 is SGHVS, CDR2 FQNEAQ. CDR3 length: 16 residues.

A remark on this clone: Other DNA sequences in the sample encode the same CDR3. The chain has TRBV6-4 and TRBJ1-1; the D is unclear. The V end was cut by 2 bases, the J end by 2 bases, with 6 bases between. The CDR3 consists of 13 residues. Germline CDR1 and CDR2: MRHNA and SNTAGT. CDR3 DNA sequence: TGTGCCAGCAGTGACGGAGAAAACACTGAAGCTTTCTTT. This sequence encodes CASSDGENTEAFF.

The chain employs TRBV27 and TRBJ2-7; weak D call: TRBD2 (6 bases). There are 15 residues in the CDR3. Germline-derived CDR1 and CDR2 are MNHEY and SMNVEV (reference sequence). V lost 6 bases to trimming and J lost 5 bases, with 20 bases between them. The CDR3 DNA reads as TGTGCCAGCAGGCTTAACTCGGGACTCCCAGACGAGCAGTACTTC. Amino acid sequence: CASRLNSGLPDEQYF.